The rows below give T cell receptor beta chains drawn from one sample of a study of cytomegalovirus exposure and HLA in healthy donors. Only in-frame clones appear in the TCRdb table, and some are missing; sequencing was by immunoSEQ multiplex PCR. The data contain 150,000 to 200,000 clones, almost 85% of them singletons. What was sequenced was PBMCs. These receptors were obtained from a young man in good health and CMV-seropositive. Each CDR3 is given without its conserved first and last residue. The order of the fields is CDR3 length, V gene, D gene, J gene, CDR3 protein. The D gene is left open where the match is weak.

length: 12; V: TRBV2; D: -; J: TRBJ2-7; CDR3: ASNKAVTSYEQY
length: 13; V: TRBV27; D: -; J: TRBJ1-1; CDR3: ASSLAGPMNTEAF
length: 13; V: TRBV5-1; D: -; J: TRBJ2-7; CDR3: ASSLEGSSSYEQY
length: 9; V: TRBV20-1; D: -; J: TRBJ2-3; CDR3: SAPEGDTQY
length: 12; V: TRBV19; D: -; J: TRBJ2-7; CDR3: ASSMLQGPDEQY
length: 14; V: TRBV11-2; D: TRBD1; J: TRBJ2-2; CDR3: ASSRSRQGNTGELF
length: 13; V: TRBV19; D: -; J: TRBJ1-4; CDR3: ASSAGRLRGEKLF
length: 14; V: TRBV9; D: -; J: TRBJ1-2; CDR3: ASSSPGAGHHGGYT
length: 10; V: TRBV29-1; D: -; J: TRBJ2-7; CDR3: SVAQGSHEQY
length: 11; V: TRBV28; D: -; J: TRBJ2-5; CDR3: ASSYLIKETQY
length: 13; V: TRBV28; D: -; J: TRBJ1-5; CDR3: ASSLFVGVNQPQH
length: 13; V: TRBV6-4; D: -; J: TRBJ2-3; CDR3: ASSDSRTSTDTQY
length: 12; V: TRBV7-2; D: -; J: TRBJ2-6; CDR3: ASSLRQVAGVLT
length: 15; V: TRBV6-1; D: -; J: TRBJ2-5; CDR3: ASSEAAGYNVGETQY
length: 12; V: TRBV19; D: TRBD1; J: TRBJ1-1; CDR3: ASRDRGEGTEAF
length: 12; V: TRBV15; D: -; J: TRBJ2-7; CDR3: ATSRGSIYYEQY
length: 12; V: TRBV11-2; D: -; J: TRBJ2-7; CDR3: ASSLMGGRYEQY
length: 14; V: TRBV6-1; D: TRBD2; J: TRBJ2-1; CDR3: ASSEEGASGSAEQF
length: 11; V: TRBV9; D: -; J: TRBJ2-7; CDR3: ASSRGTATEQY
length: 14; V: TRBV7-9; D: -; J: TRBJ1-4; CDR3: ASSLDTTGLGEKLF
length: 12; V: TRBV19; D: -; J: TRBJ1-2; CDR3: ASSPGQPGSGYT
length: 12; V: TRBV4-1; D: -; J: TRBJ1-6; CDR3: ASSQEAYNSPLH